Described below is a single T cell receptor beta chain sequence and its context. The antigen is not known. Germline V gene lookup returns CDR1 LNHDA and CDR2 SQIVND (reference sequence). The CDR3 length is 12 residues. Trimming cost V 7 bases and J 2 bases, with 8 bases left between them. The entry originates in a study of T cell repertoires in cytomegalovirus infection. As for the study in general: CMV infection and matching HLA type were both indicated by public TCR beta signatures. Study-level results: Carriers of CMV plus the relevant HLA were identified by cumulative public TCR beta family frequency. In two of eight donors, the top clonotype was HLA-C-restricted CMV-specific.

Via MiXCR, TCRdb re-called the reads, giving one row per CDR3 protein. The sample holds roughly 500,000 distinct CDR3 sequences, 30% to 40% seen once. The receptor was isolated from a human donor in good health (CMV status not recorded). Some clones in this sample may be carry-over from other donors' samples. The chain combines TRBV19 with TRBJ1-1; D gene ambiguous. The material sequenced was cultured PBMCs, taken from culture after CMV antigen stimulation. The CDR3: CASTPHNTEAFF. CDR3 nucleotides: TGTGCCAGTACCCCGCATAACACTGAAGCTTTCTTT.